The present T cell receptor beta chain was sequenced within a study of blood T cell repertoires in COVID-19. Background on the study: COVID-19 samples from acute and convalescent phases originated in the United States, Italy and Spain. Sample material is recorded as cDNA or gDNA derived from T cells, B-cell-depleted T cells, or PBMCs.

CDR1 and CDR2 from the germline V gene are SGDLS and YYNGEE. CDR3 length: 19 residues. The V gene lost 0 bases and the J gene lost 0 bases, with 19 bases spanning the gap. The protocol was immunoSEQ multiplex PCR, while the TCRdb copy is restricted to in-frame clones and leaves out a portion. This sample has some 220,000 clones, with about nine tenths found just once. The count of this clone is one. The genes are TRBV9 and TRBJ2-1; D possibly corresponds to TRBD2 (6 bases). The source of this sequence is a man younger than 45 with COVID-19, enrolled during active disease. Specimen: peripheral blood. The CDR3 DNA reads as TGTGCCAGCAGCGTAGGGACTGGAGGGAATACAAACTCCTACAATGAGCAGTTCTTC. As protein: CASSVGTGGNTNSYNEQFF.